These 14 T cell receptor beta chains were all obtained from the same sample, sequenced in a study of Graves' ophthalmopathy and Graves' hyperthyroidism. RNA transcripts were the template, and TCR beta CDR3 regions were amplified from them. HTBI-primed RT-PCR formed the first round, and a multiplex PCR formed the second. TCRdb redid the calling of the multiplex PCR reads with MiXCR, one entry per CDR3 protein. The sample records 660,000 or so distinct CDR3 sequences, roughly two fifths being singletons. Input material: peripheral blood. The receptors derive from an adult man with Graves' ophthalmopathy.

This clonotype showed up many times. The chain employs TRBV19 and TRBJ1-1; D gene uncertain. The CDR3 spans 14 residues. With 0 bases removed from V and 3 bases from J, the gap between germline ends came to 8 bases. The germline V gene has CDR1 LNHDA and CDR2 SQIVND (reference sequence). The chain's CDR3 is CASSIDGPDTEAFF. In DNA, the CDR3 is TGTGCCAGTAGTATAGACGGACCGGACACTGAAGCTTTCTTT. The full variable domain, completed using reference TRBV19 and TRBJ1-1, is DGGITQSPKYLFRKEGQNVTLSCEQNLNHDAMYWYRQDPGQGLRLIYYSQIVNDFQKGDIAEGYSVSREKKESFPLTVTSAQKNPTAFYLCASSIDGPDTEAFFGQGTRLTVV.

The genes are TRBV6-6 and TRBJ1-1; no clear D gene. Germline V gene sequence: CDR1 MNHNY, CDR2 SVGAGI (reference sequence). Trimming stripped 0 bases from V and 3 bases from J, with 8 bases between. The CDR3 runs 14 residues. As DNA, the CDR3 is TGTGCCAGCAGTTACTCGAGGCAAGACACTGAAGCTTTCTTT. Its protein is CASSYSRQDTEAFF.

Written as DNA, the CDR3 is TGCAGTGCTAGAGGTGGCAATGAGCAGTTCTTC. Translating it yields CSARGGNEQFF. The chain uses TRBV20-1 and TRBJ2-1; D ambiguous. The V and J ends lost 1 base and 6 bases respectively, with 4 bases between them. The CDR3 has 11 amino acids. Germline V gene data show CDR1 as DFQATT and CDR2 as SNEGSKA (reference sequence).

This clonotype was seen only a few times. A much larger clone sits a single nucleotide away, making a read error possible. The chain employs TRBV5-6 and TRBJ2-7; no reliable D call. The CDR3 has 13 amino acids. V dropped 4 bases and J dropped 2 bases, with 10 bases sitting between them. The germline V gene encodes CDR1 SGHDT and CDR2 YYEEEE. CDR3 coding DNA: TGTGCCAGCAGCATCCGACGGACCTACGAGCAGTACTTC. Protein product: CASSIRRTYEQYF.

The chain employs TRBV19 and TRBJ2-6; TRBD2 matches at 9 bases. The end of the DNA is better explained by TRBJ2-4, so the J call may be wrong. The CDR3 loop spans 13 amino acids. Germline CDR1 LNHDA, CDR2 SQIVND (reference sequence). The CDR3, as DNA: TGTGCCAGTATGTTAGGGCGGGGGGGCCATCAGTACTTC. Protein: CASMLGRGGHQYF.

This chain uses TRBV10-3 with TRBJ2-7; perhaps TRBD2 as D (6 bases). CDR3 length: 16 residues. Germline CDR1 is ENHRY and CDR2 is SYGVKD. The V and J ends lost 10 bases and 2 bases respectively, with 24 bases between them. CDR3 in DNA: TGTGCCAGTAGCTACCCCGTTGGAGGGAGGACCTACGAGCAGTACTTC. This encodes CASSYPVGGRTYEQYF.

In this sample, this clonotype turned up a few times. The chain's CDR3 is CASGFPIPWGTNTGELFF. The CDR3 DNA sequence: TGTGCTAGTGGTTTTCCAATCCCATGGGGCACCAACACCGGGGAGCTGTTTTTT. The chain employs TRBV12-3 or TRBV12-4 and TRBJ2-2, with D possibly matching TRBD1 (5 bases). This CDR3 comprises 18 residues.

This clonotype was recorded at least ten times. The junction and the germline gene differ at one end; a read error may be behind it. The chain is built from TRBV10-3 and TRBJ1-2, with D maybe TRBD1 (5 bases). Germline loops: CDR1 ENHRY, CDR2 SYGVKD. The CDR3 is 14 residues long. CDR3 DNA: TGTGCCAGCAGTGAAGGGACCTCTAACTATGGCTACACCTTC. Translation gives CASSEGTSNYGYTF.

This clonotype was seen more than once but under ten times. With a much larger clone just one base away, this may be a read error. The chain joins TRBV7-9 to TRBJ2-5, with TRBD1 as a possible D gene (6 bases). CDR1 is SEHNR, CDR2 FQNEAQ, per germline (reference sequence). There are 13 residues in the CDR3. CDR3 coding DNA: TGTGTCAGCACCCTGGACAGCCAAGAGACCCAGTACTTC. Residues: CVSTLDSQETQYF. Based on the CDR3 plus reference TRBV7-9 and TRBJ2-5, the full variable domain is DTGVSQNPRHKITKRGQNVTFRCDPISEHNRLYWYRQTLGQGPEFLTYFQNEAQLEKSRLLSDRFSAERPKGSFSTLEIQRTEQGDSAMYLCVSTLDSQETQYFGPGTRLLVL.

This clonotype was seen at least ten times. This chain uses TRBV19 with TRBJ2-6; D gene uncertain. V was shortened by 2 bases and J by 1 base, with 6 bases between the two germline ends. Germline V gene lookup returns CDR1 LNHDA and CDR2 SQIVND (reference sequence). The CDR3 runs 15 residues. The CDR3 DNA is TGTGCCAGTAGTATAATGGTGTCTGGGGCCAACGTCCTGACTTTC. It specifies CASSIMVSGANVLTF.

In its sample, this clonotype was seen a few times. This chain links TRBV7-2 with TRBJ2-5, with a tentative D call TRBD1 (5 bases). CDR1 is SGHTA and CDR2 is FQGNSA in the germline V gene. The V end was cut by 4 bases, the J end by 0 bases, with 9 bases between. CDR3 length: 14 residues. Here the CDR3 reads CASSYRQNQETQYF. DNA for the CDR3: TGTGCCAGCAGCTATAGACAGAACCAAGAGACCCAGTACTTC.

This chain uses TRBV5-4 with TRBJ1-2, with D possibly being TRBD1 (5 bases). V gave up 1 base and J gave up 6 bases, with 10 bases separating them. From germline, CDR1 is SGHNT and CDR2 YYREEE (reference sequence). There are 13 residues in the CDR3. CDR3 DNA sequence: TGTGCCAGCAGCTTGCGGGGCAGCCATGGCTACACCTTC. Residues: CASSLRGSHGYTF. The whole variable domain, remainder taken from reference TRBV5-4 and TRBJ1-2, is ETGVTQSPTHLIKTRGQQVTLRCSSQSGHNTVSWYQQALGQGPQFIFQYYREEENGRGNFPPRFSGLQFPNYSSELNVNALELDDSALYLCASSLRGSHGYTFGSGTRLTVV.

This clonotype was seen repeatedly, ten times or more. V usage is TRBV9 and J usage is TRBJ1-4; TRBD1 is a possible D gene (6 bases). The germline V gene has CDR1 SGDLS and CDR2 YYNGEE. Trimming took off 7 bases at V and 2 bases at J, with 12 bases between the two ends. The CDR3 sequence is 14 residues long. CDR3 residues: CASSPGATNEKLFF. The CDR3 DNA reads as TGTGCCAGCTCCCCGGGGGCGACTAATGAAAAACTGTTTTTT.

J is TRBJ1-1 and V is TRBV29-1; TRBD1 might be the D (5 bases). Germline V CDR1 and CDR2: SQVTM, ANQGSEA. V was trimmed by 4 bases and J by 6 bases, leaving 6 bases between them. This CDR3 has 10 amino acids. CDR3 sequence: CSVARAEAFF. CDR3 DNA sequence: TGCAGCGTTGCCAGGGCTGAAGCTTTCTTT.